Listed below are T cell receptor beta chains from one sample, sequenced in a study of early T cells in non-severe SARS-CoV-2 infection. Each CDR3 protein gets one entry after TCRdb re-called the 5' RACE reads with MiXCR. Of under 90,000 distinct CDR3 sequences listed, roughly 13% are singletons. Specimen: whole blood. These receptors all stem from an adult who was a healthcare worker with PCR-confirmed SARS-CoV-2 infection or an uninfected control (not recorded which). The CDR3 runs from the conserved cysteine through the conserved F or W. Fields, in order: D gene, J gene, clone size, V gene, CDR3 protein, CDR3 DNA. A D gene is named only where the DNA matches it firmly. Part of the rows lack a size; the others show once, few, many or a class for expanded clones.

TRBD2	TRBJ2-7	many	TRBV6-1	CASSEALGHLLRSGRTKYEQYF	TGTGCCAGCAGTGAAGCCTTAGGACATTTATTGAGAAGCGGGAGGACCAAATACGAGCAGTACTTC
-	TRBJ1-2	many	TRBV30	CAWRREAPVSRYGYTF	TGTGCCTGGAGGCGGGAAGCTCCCGTTTCGCGATATGGCTACACCTTC
-	TRBJ2-2	-	TRBV29-1	CSVEGDNRAFTGELFF	TGCAGCGTTGAAGGGGATAACAGGGCCTTCACCGGGGAGCTGTTTTTT
-	TRBJ1-3	-	TRBV12-3/TRBV12-4	CASRMSSGNTIYF	TGTGCCAGCAGAATGAGCTCTGGAAACACCATATATTTT
-	TRBJ2-1	-	TRBV4-1	CASSLSLSSSYNEQFF	TGCGCCAGCAGCCTCAGCCTATCCAGCTCCTACAATGAGCAGTTCTTC
-	TRBJ2-3	-	TRBV18	CASSPPNTDTQYF	TGTGCCAGCTCACCACCGAACACAGATACGCAGTATTTT
-	TRBJ2-7	many	TRBV20-1	CSARGGVGRPSYEQYF	TGCAGTGCTAGGGGTGGCGTGGGCCGTCCTTCCTACGAGCAGTACTTC
TRBD1	TRBJ2-7	many	TRBV2	CASRTGAFGEQYF	TGTGCCAGCCGGACAGGGGCCTTCGGCGAGCAGTACTTC
-	TRBJ1-5	few	TRBV7-3	CASSLAWTAAYNSNQPQHF	TGTGCCAGCAGCCTTGCGTGGACAGCCGCCTATAATAGCAATCAGCCCCAGCATTTT
-	TRBJ1-1	once	TRBV29-1	CSVQPRGRTEAFF	TGCAGCGTTCAGCCCCGAGGGAGGACTGAAGCTTTCTTT
-	TRBJ2-2	many	TRBV12-3/TRBV12-4	CASRELWEAGELFF	TGTGCCAGCAGAGAGTTGTGGGAAGCCGGGGAGCTGTTTTTT
TRBD2	TRBJ2-1	few	TRBV12-5	CASGSRSGSYNEQFF	TGTGCTAGTGGTTCGCGTAGCGGGTCCTACAATGAGCAGTTCTTC
-	TRBJ1-3	-	TRBV7-6	CASSPTASGGNSGNTIYF	TGTGCCAGCAGCCCCACAGCCTCCGGAGGGAACTCTGGAAACACCATATATTTT
TRBD1	TRBJ2-3	few	TRBV4-2	CASSQGDRADTQYF	TGTGCCAGCAGCCAAGGGGACAGGGCAGATACGCAGTATTTT
-	TRBJ2-7	many	TRBV27	CASRGTYEQYF	TGTGCCAGCAGGGGCACCTACGAGCAGTACTTC
-	TRBJ2-1	-	TRBV20-1	CSALAYEQFF	TGCAGTGCTCTAGCCTATGAGCAGTTCTTC
-	TRBJ1-4	-	TRBV4-1	CASSQDQQVLTFSTNEKLFF	TGCGCCAGCAGCCAAGACCAACAGGTCCTCACCTTCTCAACTAATGAAAAACTGTTTTTT
-	TRBJ2-7	few	TRBV28	CASSLPGGSMGREQYF	TGTGCCAGCAGTTTGCCTGGGGGTTCCATGGGGAGGGAGCAGTACTTC
TRBD2	TRBJ2-3	-	TRBV12-3/TRBV12-4	CASRLAGTQKDTQYF	TGTGCCAGCAGGCTAGCGGGGACGCAGAAAGATACGCAGTATTTT
-	TRBJ2-7	few	TRBV12-5	CASGLMPRDPTYEQYF	TGTGCTAGTGGTTTGATGCCCCGGGACCCAACCTACGAGCAGTACTTC
-	TRBJ2-3	-	TRBV27	CASSLWGRRDTQYF	TGTGCCAGCAGTTTGTGGGGGCGTCGGGATACGCAGTATTTT
-	TRBJ1-6	-	TRBV20-1	CSAYGERGGNSPLHF	TGCAGTGCTTATGGGGAGCGGGGGGGGAATTCACCCCTCCACTTT
-	TRBJ1-2	many	TRBV5-1	CASSPVVTVVAGYTF	TGCGCCAGCAGCCCTGTAGTAACAGTCGTGGCTGGCTACACCTTC
TRBD1	TRBJ1-4	many	TRBV6-5	CASSRTRGGDEKLFF	TGTGCCAGCAGTCGCACACGAGGGGGCGATGAAAAACTGTTTTTT
TRBD2	TRBJ2-1	few	TRBV9	CASSGSGRAVDEQFF	TGTGCCAGCAGCGGTAGCGGGAGGGCCGTCGATGAGCAGTTCTTC
TRBD2	TRBJ2-1	-	TRBV5-1	CASSRELAGGNEQFF	TGCGCCAGCAGCCGAGAACTAGCGGGCGGCAATGAGCAGTTCTTC
-	TRBJ2-7	-	TRBV7-2	CASSVRDPTYEQYF	TGTGCCAGCAGCGTCCGGGACCCAACCTACGAGCAGTACTTC
TRBD1	TRBJ2-7	-	TRBV7-6	CASSSGGESDEQYF	TGTGCCAGCAGCTCAGGGGGCGAATCCGACGAGCAGTACTTC
-	TRBJ1-5	many	TRBV28	CASSRTAQHF	TGTGCCAGCAGCCGGACGGCACAGCATTTT
-	TRBJ2-1	-	TRBV14	CASSRRGGIPYNEQFF	TGTGCCAGCAGCCGTCGGGGCGGGATCCCCTACAATGAGCAGTTCTTC
TRBD2	TRBJ2-5	-	TRBV7-2	CASSLDGGAKTQYF	TGTGCCAGCAGCTTAGACGGGGGGGCAAAGACCCAGTACTTC
-	TRBJ2-3	-	TRBV5-6	CASSSNENTQYF	TGTGCCAGCAGCTCGAACGAAAATACGCAGTATTTT
-	TRBJ2-4	-	TRBV27	CASSLHILAKNIQYF	TGTGCCAGCAGTTTACACATACTAGCCAAAAACATTCAGTACTTC
TRBD2	TRBJ2-1	many	TRBV7-2	CASSLGLAGKQFF	TGTGCCAGCAGCTTGGGACTAGCGGGGAAGCAGTTCTTC
-	TRBJ1-1	-	TRBV5-1	CASSSTGLITEAFF	TGCGCCAGCAGCTCAACAGGGTTGATCACTGAAGCTTTCTTT
-	TRBJ2-1	few	TRBV5-1	CASSPNLGSVNEQFF	TGCGCCAGCAGCCCCAACCTAGGATCTGTCAATGAGCAGTTCTTC
-	TRBJ2-7	-	TRBV28	CASSPLFGYSSEQYF	TGTGCCAGCAGCCCCTTATTTGGGTATAGTAGCGAGCAGTACTTC
-	TRBJ2-7	few	TRBV4-1	CASSEGPTVRVLSYEQYF	TGCGCCAGCAGCGAAGGGCCCACCGTGCGGGTACTTTCCTACGAGCAGTACTTC
-	TRBJ2-1	many	TRBV30	CAWSPSRGEQFF	TGTGCCTGGAGCCCATCAAGGGGTGAGCAGTTCTTC
-	TRBJ1-5	few	TRBV20-1	CSARGGRDQPQHF	TGCAGTGCTAGAGGAGGGCGCGATCAGCCCCAGCATTTT
-	TRBJ1-2	-	TRBV29-1	CSVGYHRESDGYTF	TGCAGCGTTGGATATCACAGGGAATCCGATGGCTACACCTTC
TRBD1	TRBJ2-4	many	TRBV28	CASSSDRAIAKNIQYF	TGTGCCAGCAGTTCTGACAGGGCTATAGCCAAAAACATTCAGTACTTC
TRBD1	TRBJ1-5	few	TRBV7-2	CASSLAGTAENQPQHF	TGTGCCAGCAGCTTGGCGGGGACAGCGGAGAATCAGCCCCAGCATTTT
-	TRBJ1-5	-	TRBV12-3/TRBV12-4	CASSTIGGNQPQHF	TGTGCCAGCAGCACAATAGGTGGCAATCAGCCCCAGCATTTT
TRBD2	TRBJ2-3	few	TRBV3-1	CASSPVSGGISSTDTQYF	TGTGCCAGCAGTCCCGTTAGCGGGGGGATATCTAGCACAGATACGCAGTATTTT
TRBD1	TRBJ1-1	-	TRBV7-3	CASSSQGADTEAFF	TGTGCCAGCAGCTCACAGGGGGCTGACACTGAAGCTTTCTTT
TRBD1	TRBJ2-5	few	TRBV7-9	CASCKSAGGNWETQYF	TGTGCCAGCTGCAAGTCGGCAGGGGGCAACTGGGAGACCCAGTACTTC
TRBD1	TRBJ2-7	few	TRBV6-2/TRBV6-3	CASSYWPGGGEQYF	TGTGCCAGCAGTTACTGGCCAGGGGGTGGAGAGCAGTACTTC
TRBD1	TRBJ1-3	few	TRBV6-1	CASSKGTAMENTIYF	TGTGCCAGCAGTAAAGGGACAGCGATGGAAAACACCATATATTTT
-	TRBJ2-7	-	TRBV10-3	CAISDRRTESSHEQYF	TGTGCCATCAGTGACCGCCGGACAGAATCTAGTCACGAGCAGTACTTC
-	TRBJ1-1	few	TRBV20-1	CSAKRGKAEAFF	TGCAGTGCTAAGAGGGGTAAAGCTGAAGCTTTCTTT